The 29 T cell receptor beta chains presented below share a single source sample, sequenced in a study of graft-versus-host responses after intestinal transplantation. No antigen has been identified for these receptors. Repertoires were generated with immunoSEQ multiplex PCR, while TCRdb's copy carries only in-frame clones and drops some. The data hold roughly 90,000 clones, with about 87% observed a single time. The sequencing here drew on unstimulated CD4+ T cells sorted from spleen or lymph node cells, taken before transplant. The receptors shown here come from a human donor who was the organ donor for an intestinal transplant.

DNA for the CDR3: TGTGCCTGCAGGGGGCATGGCTACACCTTC. The encoded protein is CACRGHGYTF. This chain links TRBV30 with TRBJ1-2; 8 bases are a match to TRBD1. The CDR3 loop spans 10 amino acids. Germline loops: CDR1 GTSNPN, CDR2 SVGIG (reference sequence). The trim removed 6 bases at V and 6 bases at J, leaving 0 bases unmatched.

J is TRBJ2-2 and V is TRBV29-1; D is uncertain. The CDR3 extends over 15 amino acids. CDR1 SQVTM and CDR2 ANQGSEA come from the germline V gene. The V and J ends lost 5 bases and 1 base respectively, with 14 bases between them. The CDR3 nucleotides read TGCAGCGTTCCCGACTCCTTTAAGAACACCGGGGAGCTGTTTTTT. Translated: CSVPDSFKNTGELFF.

The genes are TRBV29-1 and TRBJ1-5, with D perhaps matching TRBD1 (5 bases). The CDR3 length is 13 residues. The ends were cut back, 6 bases at V and 7 bases at J, with 16 bases in the middle. Germline V CDR1 and CDR2: SQVTM, ANQGSEA. The DNA for the CDR3 is TGCAGCGTCGGGGAGCAGGGAGGACAGCCCCAGCATTTT. Its protein is CSVGEQGGQPQHF.

This clone showed up just once. The chain links TRBV6-1 to TRBJ2-1, with 7 bases fitting TRBD2. The germline V gene encodes CDR1 MNHNS and CDR2 SASEGT. After removal of 6 bases from V and 3 bases from J, the junction contained 8 bases not matched to a gene. The CDR3 loop spans 15 amino acids. The CDR3 DNA reads as TGTGCCAGCAGGGTAGCGGGCAGACACTACAATGAGCAGTTCTTC. Translated, it gives CASRVAGRHYNEQFF.

The chain joins TRBV7-3 to TRBJ2-1, with TRBD2 matching 7 bases. Germline V gene lookup returns CDR1 SGHTA and CDR2 FQGTGA. This CDR3 contains 16 residues. Germline trimming cut 4 bases from V and 7 bases from J; bases unmatched to any gene: 13. In DNA, the CDR3 is TGTGCCAGCAGCTGGGCCCCTAGCGGTGCGGGTAATGAGCAGTTCTTC. It is translated as CASSWAPSGAGNEQFF.

This chain uses TRBV5-4 with TRBJ2-5, with 8 bases identical to TRBD2. Trimming at V came to 4 bases and at J to 5 bases, leaving 13 bases not matched to a gene. Germline V gene lookup returns CDR1 SGHNT and CDR2 YYREEE (reference sequence). The CDR3 runs to 16 residues. The CDR3 reads CASSLTTGTSMETQYF. CDR3 nucleotides: TGTGCCAGCAGCCTCACCACCGGGACTAGTATGGAGACCCAGTACTTC.

The CDR3 DNA reads as TGTGCCAGCAGCCCAGGACGACTAGCGGGAGAGCAGTTCTTC. It encodes CASSPGRLAGEQFF. The chain couples TRBV11-3 to TRBJ2-1, with 11 bases matching TRBD2. V lost 5 bases, J lost 10 bases, and 7 bases stayed unmatched. The germline V gene has CDR1 SGHNT and CDR2 YENEEA. The CDR3 totals 14 residues.

The rearrangement links TRBV11-3 to TRBJ2-1, with D possibly being TRBD2 (6 bases). Germline lookup yields CDR1 SGHNT and CDR2 YENEEA. The CDR3 consists of 14 residues. V lost 3 bases to trimming and J lost 1 base, with 7 bases between them. The CDR3 nucleotides are TGTGCCAGCAGCTTGCGGGGTTCCTACAATGAGCAGTTCTTC. It codes for CASSLRGSYNEQFF.

V is TRBV7-2 and J is TRBJ1-2, with D hard to call. The V gene's germline CDR1 is SGHTA and CDR2 FQGNSA. This CDR3 region has 16 residues. The V end lost 1 base, the J end lost 6 bases, and 18 bases lay between the germline ends. The CDR3 region is CASSLVVRSTVNGYTF. The CDR3 coding sequence is TGTGCCAGCAGCTTAGTAGTGAGGTCCACCGTTAATGGCTACACCTTC.

The chain couples TRBV7-9 to TRBJ1-5; D is unresolved. Germline values: CDR1 SEHNR, CDR2 FQNEAQ (reference sequence). V was pared by 3 bases and J by 6 bases, with 9 bases between. The CDR3 loop spans 13 amino acids. CDR3: CASSLRGGQPQHF. The CDR3 bases are TGTGCCAGCAGCTTGCGAGGTGGTCAGCCCCAGCATTTT.

The rearrangement links TRBV29-1 to TRBJ2-7; D is possibly TRBD1 (5 bases). Between the trimmed V and J ends, which lost 0 bases and 6 bases, there was a span of 18 bases. Germline CDR1 is SQVTM and CDR2 is ANQGSEA. The CDR3 covers 15 residues. This CDR3 is CSVEDVADGAGEQYF. CDR3 in DNA: TGCAGCGTTGAAGATGTAGCCGATGGGGCTGGCGAGCAGTACTTC.

The chain recombines TRBV4-3 with TRBJ2-4; D is possibly TRBD1 (5 bases). This CDR3 contains 13 residues. Germline CDR1 and CDR2: LGHNA and YSLEER. Between the trimmed V and J ends, which lost 3 bases and 6 bases, there was a span of 9 bases. CDR3 bases: TGCGCCAGCAGCCAGCTCGACAGAAACATTCAGTACTTC. Its translation is CASSQLDRNIQYF.

The rearrangement links TRBV10-3 to TRBJ2-4; 8 bases line up with TRBD1. The CDR3 is 13 amino acids. Germline values: CDR1 ENHRY, CDR2 SYGVKD. V lost 10 bases, J lost 7 bases, and 9 bases stayed unmatched. The CDR3 region is CATEGQGRNIQYF. Here the CDR3 DNA reads TGTGCCACCGAAGGACAGGGAAGGAACATTCAGTACTTC.

The V call is TRBV4-1, the J call TRBJ2-1; 12 positions match TRBD2. The CDR3 spans 18 residues. After removal of 4 bases from V and 5 bases from J, the junction contained 12 bases not matched to a gene. Germline loops: CDR1 MGHRA, CDR2 YSYEKL. The CDR3 spells CASSPTFRLAGAHNEQFF. CDR3 DNA: TGCGCCAGCAGCCCCACCTTTAGACTAGCGGGGGCCCACAATGAGCAGTTCTTC.

The rearrangement joins TRBV18 to TRBJ2-1, with TRBD2 matching over 7 bases. Germline V lookup: CDR1 KGHSH, CDR2 LQKENI. V was pared by 3 bases and J by 10 bases, with 12 bases of the junction left unmatched. The CDR3 has 15 amino acids. The CDR3 DNA is TGTGCCAGCTCACCCGGCGGGAGTCTTGGGCGCGAGCAGTTCTTC. It specifies CASSPGGSLGREQFF.

The rearrangement links TRBV5-4 to TRBJ2-7; tentative D call: TRBD1 (6 bases). The CDR3 sequence is 15 residues long. The V gene lost 4 bases and the J gene lost 0 bases, with 14 bases spanning the gap. CDR1 is SGHNT, CDR2 YYREEE, per germline (reference sequence). The CDR3 DNA reads TGTGCCAGCAGCCGTGGGGGCGGCAACTCCTACGAGCAGTACTTC. Protein product: CASSRGGGNSYEQYF.

This clone has more than one count but fewer than ten. The CDR3: CASSYRTNTEAFF. CDR3 nucleotide sequence: TGTGCCAGCAGTTATAGGACAAACACTGAAGCTTTCTTT. The rearrangement joins TRBV27 to TRBJ1-1; TRBD1 is a possible D gene (5 bases). Trimming stripped 4 bases from V and 2 bases from J, with 8 bases between. The CDR3 is 13 residues long. The germline gives CDR1 MNHEY, CDR2 SMNVEV (reference sequence).

The V and J genes are TRBV25-1 and TRBJ1-2; 9 nucleotides line up with TRBD1. V shed 4 bases, J shed 5 bases, and the junction held 2 bases outside the gene matches. The CDR3 totals 13 residues. Germline V CDR1 and CDR2: MGHDK, SYGVNS. CDR3 region: CASSGDRAYGYTF. The CDR3 DNA is TGTGCCAGCAGTGGGGACAGGGCTTATGGCTACACCTTC.

The chain recombines TRBV28 with TRBJ2-3, with TRBD1 matching over 7 bases. The V gene end was trimmed by 8 bases and the J gene end by 4 bases; junction bases not matched to a gene: 6. The CDR3 length is 13 residues. Germline V CDR1 and CDR2: MDHEN, SYDVKM. CDR3 DNA: TGTGCCAGCGGGCTAAGGGGGCCAGATACGCAGTATTTT. It specifies CASGLRGPDTQYF.

The chain recombines TRBV28 with TRBJ2-5; a possible D gene is TRBD2 (5 bases). The V end lost 0 bases, the J end lost 11 bases, and 22 bases lay between the germline ends. Germline V lookup: CDR1 MDHEN, CDR2 SYDVKM. The CDR3 spans 16 residues. The CDR3 loop is CASSLWSRRAVGEQYF. The CDR3 DNA is TGTGCCAGCAGTTTATGGTCAAGGCGAGCGGTTGGAGAGCAGTACTTC.

The J gene is TRBJ2-3, the V gene TRBV28; maybe TRBD2 (5 bases). V lost 7 bases and J lost 4, with 15 bases in between. CDR1 is MDHEN and CDR2 is SYDVKM in the germline V gene. The CDR3 has 14 residues. CDR3 loop: CASTTPGIPDTQYF. The CDR3, as DNA: TGTGCCAGCACCACCCCCGGGATCCCAGATACGCAGTATTTT.

CDR3 bases: TGTGCCAGCAGTTCCACTAGCGGGATGGGAGATACGCAGTATTTT. As protein: CASSSTSGMGDTQYF. This sequence joins TRBV27 and TRBJ2-3, with TRBD2 matching 10 bases. The trim removed 4 bases at V and 5 bases at J, leaving 6 bases unmatched. Per the germline V gene, CDR1 is MNHEY and CDR2 is SMNVEV (reference sequence). CDR3 length equals 15 residues.

The chain uses TRBV7-9 and TRBJ2-5, with TRBD2 matching over 7 bases. The ends lost 1 base at V and 5 bases at J; junction bases unmatched: 4. The CDR3 spans 14 residues. Looked up from germline, CDR1 is SEHNR and CDR2 is FQNEAQ (reference sequence). The CDR3: CASSLGGAGETQYF. The CDR3 nucleotides read TGTGCCAGCAGCTTAGGTGGAGCGGGGGAGACCCAGTACTTC. Variable domain in full (rest from reference TRBV7-9 and TRBJ2-5): DTGVSQNPRHKITKRGQNVTFRCDPISEHNRLYWYRQTLGQGPEFLTYFQNEAQLEKSRLLSDRFSAERPKGSFSTLEIQRTEQGDSAMYLCASSLGGAGETQYFGPGTRLLVL.

The rearrangement links TRBV9 to TRBJ2-5; weak D call: TRBD2 (6 bases). Looked up from germline, CDR1 is SGDLS and CDR2 is YYNGEE. The germline V and J ends were trimmed by 0 bases and 5 bases, with 11 bases remaining between them. The CDR3 totals 14 residues. This chain's CDR3 is CASSVGYRGETQYF. For the CDR3, the DNA is TGTGCCAGCAGCGTAGGGTACCGGGGGGAGACCCAGTACTTC. The full variable domain, rest sourced from reference TRBV9 and TRBJ2-5, is DSGVTQTPKHLITATGQRVTLRCSPRSGDLSVYWYQQSLDQGLQFLIQYYNGEERAKGNILERFSAQQFPDLHSELNLSSLELGDSALYFCASSVGYRGETQYFGPGTRLLVL.

This chain connects TRBV6-1 to TRBJ2-3; 8 positions agree with TRBD2. Germline CDR1 reads MNHNS; CDR2 reads SASEGT. With 8 bases clipped from V and 2 bases from J, the junction kept 9 bases outside the gene matches. The CDR3 sequence is 15 residues long. CDR3 sequence (DNA): TGTGCCAGCCTTTTTAGCGGGGCGACCACAGATACGCAGTATTTT. Protein product: CASLFSGATTDTQYF.

The chain uses TRBV11-3 and TRBJ2-1, with 11 bases aligning to TRBD2. The CDR3 totals 14 residues. In germline, CDR1 is SGHNT, CDR2 YENEEA. The V gene end was trimmed by 3 bases and the J gene end by 9 bases; junction bases not matched to a gene: 4. Here the CDR3 reads CASSFSGGAPEQFF. In DNA form, the CDR3 reads TGTGCCAGCAGCTTTAGCGGGGGGGCCCCTGAGCAGTTCTTC.

The V and J genes are TRBV6-5 and TRBJ2-3; D might be TRBD1 (5 bases). The CDR3 runs 15 residues. CDR1 is MNHEY and CDR2 is SVGAGI in the germline V gene. V lost 5 bases and J 1 base, leaving 13 bases between the germline ends. CDR3 sequence (DNA): TGTGCCAGCAGTCTCGATTTGACAGGCACAGATACGCAGTATTTT. The encoded protein is CASSLDLTGTDTQYF.

V is TRBV5-1 and J is TRBJ2-7, with TRBD1 matching over 9 bases. CDR1 and CDR2 from the germline V gene are SGHRS and YFSETQ. The CDR3 is made up of 16 amino acids. V lost 0 bases and J lost 4; bases outside the gene matches: 8. CDR3 sequence (DNA): TGCGCCAGCAGCTTGGGGAGGGGGACAGGGCTTTACGAGCAGTACTTC. As protein: CASSLGRGTGLYEQYF.

The chain couples TRBV7-9 to TRBJ2-7, with D possibly matching TRBD2 (6 bases). Trimming stripped 6 bases from V and 6 bases from J, with 12 bases between. CDR3 length: 12 amino acids. The germline CDR1 and CDR2 sequences are SEHNR and FQNEAQ (reference sequence). This chain's CDR3 is CASSTLGGEQYF. The CDR3 coding sequence is TGTGCCAGCAGTACCCTGGGGGGCGAGCAGTACTTC.